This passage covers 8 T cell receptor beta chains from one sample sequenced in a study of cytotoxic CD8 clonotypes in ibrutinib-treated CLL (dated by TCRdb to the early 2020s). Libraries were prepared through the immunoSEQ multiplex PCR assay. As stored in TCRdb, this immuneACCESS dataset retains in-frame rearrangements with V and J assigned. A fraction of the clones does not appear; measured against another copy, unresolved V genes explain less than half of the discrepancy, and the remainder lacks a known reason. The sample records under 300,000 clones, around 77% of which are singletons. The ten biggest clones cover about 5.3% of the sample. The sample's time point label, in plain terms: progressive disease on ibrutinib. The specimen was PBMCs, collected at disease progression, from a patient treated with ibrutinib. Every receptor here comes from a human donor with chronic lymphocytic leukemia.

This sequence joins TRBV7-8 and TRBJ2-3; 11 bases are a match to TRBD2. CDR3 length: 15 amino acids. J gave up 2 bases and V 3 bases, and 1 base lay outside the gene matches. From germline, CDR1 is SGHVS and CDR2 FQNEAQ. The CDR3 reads CASSLGLADTDTQYF. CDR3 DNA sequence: TGTGCCAGCAGCTTGGGACTAGCGGACACAGATACGCAGTATTTT. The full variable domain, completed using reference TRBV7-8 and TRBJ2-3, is GAGVSQSPRYKVAKRGQDVALRCDPISGHVSLFWYQQALGQGPEFLTYFQNEAQLDKSGLPSDRFFAERPEGSVSTLKIQRTQQEDSAVYLCASSLGLADTDTQYFGPGTRLTVL.

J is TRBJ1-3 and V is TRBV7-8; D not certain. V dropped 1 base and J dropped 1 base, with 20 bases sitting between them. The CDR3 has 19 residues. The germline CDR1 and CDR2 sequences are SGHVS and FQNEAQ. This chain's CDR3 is CASSLGELSILGSGNTIYF. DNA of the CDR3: TGTGCCAGCAGCTTAGGCGAGCTTAGTATTCTAGGGTCTGGAAACACCATATATTTT.

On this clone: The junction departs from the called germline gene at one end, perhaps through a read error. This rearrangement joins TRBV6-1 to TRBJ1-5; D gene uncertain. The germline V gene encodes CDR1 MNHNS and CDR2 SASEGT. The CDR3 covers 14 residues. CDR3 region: CASSEARVVGLPYF. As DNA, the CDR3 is TGTGCCAGCAGTGAAGCGCGAGTTGTTGGGTTGCCGTATTTT.

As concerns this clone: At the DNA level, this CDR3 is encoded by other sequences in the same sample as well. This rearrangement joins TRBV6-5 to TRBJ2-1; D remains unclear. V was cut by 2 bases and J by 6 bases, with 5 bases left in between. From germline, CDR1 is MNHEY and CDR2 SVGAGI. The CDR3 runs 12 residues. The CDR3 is CASSYGGNEQFF. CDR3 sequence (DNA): TGTGCCAGCAGTTACGGTGGCAATGAGCAGTTCTTC.

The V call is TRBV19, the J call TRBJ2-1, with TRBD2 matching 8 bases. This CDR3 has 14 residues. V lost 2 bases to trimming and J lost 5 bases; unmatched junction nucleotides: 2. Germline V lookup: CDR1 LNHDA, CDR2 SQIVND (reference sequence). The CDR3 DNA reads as TGTGCCAGTAGTATAATACTAGCGGACAATGAGCAGTTCTTC. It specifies CASSIILADNEQFF.

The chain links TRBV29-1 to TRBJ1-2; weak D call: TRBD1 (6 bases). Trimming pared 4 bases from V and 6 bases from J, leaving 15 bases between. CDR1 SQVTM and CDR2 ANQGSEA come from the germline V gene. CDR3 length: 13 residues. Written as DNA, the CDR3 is TGCAGCGTTGTATCCGGGGGCGACGATGGCTACACCTTC. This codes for CSVVSGGDDGYTF.

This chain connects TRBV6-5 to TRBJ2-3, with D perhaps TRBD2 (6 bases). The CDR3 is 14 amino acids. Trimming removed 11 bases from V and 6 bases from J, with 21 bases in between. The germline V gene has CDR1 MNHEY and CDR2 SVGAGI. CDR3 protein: CASKWAGSRDTQYF. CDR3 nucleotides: TGTGCCTCCAAATGGGCGGGGTCCAGGGATACGCAGTATTTT.

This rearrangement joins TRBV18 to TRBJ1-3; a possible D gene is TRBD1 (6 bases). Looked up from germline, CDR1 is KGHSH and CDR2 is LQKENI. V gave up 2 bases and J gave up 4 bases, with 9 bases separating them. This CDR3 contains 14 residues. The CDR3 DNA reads TGTGCCAGCTCACCAACAGGGCTCGGAAACACCATATATTTT. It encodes CASSPTGLGNTIYF.